This T cell receptor beta chain comes out of a study of monozygotic twins with inflammatory bowel disease. Points from the study as a whole: No difference in repertoire similarity was seen between concordant and discordant twins, possibly because power was limited. Sharing of clonotypes with others was lower in IBD patients than in healthy twins, and this was especially so with disease activity. The data did not back a single strong IBD-associated clonotype or signal.

Remarks on this clonotype: Its antigen remains unidentified.

This CDR3 is 15 amino acids long. Per germline, CDR1 SGDLS and CDR2 YYNGEE. cDNA synthesis was performed in eight separate reactions for each sample. TCRdb reworked the 5' RACE reads into one entry per CDR3 protein, no DNA. The sample holds 300,000 to 400,000 distinct CDR3 sequences. The sample taken for sequencing was blood. This TCR was sampled from a human donor with ulcerative colitis or Crohn's disease, or a healthy co-twin of an affected twin (not recorded which). This sequence joins TRBV9 and TRBJ2-7; TCRdb outputs TRBD2, but without DNA this stays unchecked. CDR3 amino acids: CASSVEGGREYEQYF.